These 22 T cell receptor beta chains were sequenced from one sample in a study of blood T cell repertoires in COVID-19. Assay: immunoSEQ multiplex PCR; the TCRdb copy retains only in-frame clones and omits some. The data contain hundreds of thousands of clones, 88% of them singletons. Sequences were obtained from peripheral blood. The receptors shown here come from a human donor in a cohort sampled during active COVID-19.

Details on this clone: Its ends do not fully match the called genes, so a read error is possible. This chain uses TRBV6-5 with TRBJ1-5; 7 bases are shared with TRBD1. The CDR3 spans 13 residues. Germline V gene sequence: CDR1 MNHEY, CDR2 SVGAGI. Here the CDR3 reads CAGRGGSNQPQHF. The CDR3 region has the DNA TGTGCCGGCAGGGGGGGGAGCAATCAGCCCCAGCATTTT.

The rearrangement joins TRBV7-9 to TRBJ2-7; the D gene is possibly TRBD1 (6 bases). V shed 4 bases and J shed 3 bases, with 22 bases lying between them. The CDR3 loop spans 17 amino acids. The germline V gene encodes CDR1 SEHNR and CDR2 FQNEAQ (reference sequence). The chain's CDR3 is CASSSYPQGRSYYEQYF. In DNA form, the CDR3 reads TGTGCCAGCAGCTCATACCCACAGGGTAGGTCCTACTACGAGCAGTACTTC.

The sample holds a few counts of this clone. The chain employs TRBV6-5 and TRBJ2-3; 13 bases are a match to TRBD2. This CDR3 spans 15 amino acids. Germline-derived CDR1 and CDR2 are MNHEY and SVGAGI. The V and J ends lost 5 bases and 4 bases, in that order; junction bases with no gene match: 3. CDR3 sequence (DNA): TGTGCCAGCAGTACTAGCGGGGGGGTCTCAGATACGCAGTATTTT. Translating gives CASSTSGGVSDTQYF.

The V call is TRBV7-9, the J call TRBJ2-7; D possibly corresponds to TRBD1 (5 bases). Germline assignment: CDR1 SEHNR and CDR2 FQNEAQ (reference sequence). V lost 1 base, J lost 2 bases, and 6 bases lay in between. The CDR3 is 13 amino acids. The CDR3 region is CASSLVGAYEQYF. The DNA for the CDR3 is TGTGCCAGCAGCTTAGTAGGGGCCTACGAGCAGTACTTC.

The gene calls are TRBV28 and TRBJ1-6, with 7 nucleotides matching TRBD1. Per germline, CDR1 MDHEN and CDR2 SYDVKM. The J segment lost 9 bases and the V segment lost 3 bases, leaving 11 bases of the junction unmatched. The CDR3 loop spans 16 amino acids. CDR3 sequence: CASSFWSPDRLSPLHF. DNA of the CDR3: TGTGCCAGCAGTTTTTGGAGCCCGGACAGGCTTTCACCCCTCCACTTT.

J is TRBJ1-4 and V is TRBV15; a possible D gene is TRBD1 (6 bases). This CDR3 comprises 15 residues. The germline gives CDR1 LNHNV, CDR2 YYDKDF (reference sequence). V was shortened by 4 bases and J by 1 base, with 10 bases between the two germline ends. The CDR3 sequence: CATSTTGRTNEKLFF. As DNA, the CDR3 is TGTGCCACCAGCACAACAGGGAGAACTAATGAAAAACTGTTTTTT.

V usage is TRBV5-1 and J usage is TRBJ2-7; 10 bases agree with TRBD2. The trim removed 7 bases at V and 1 base at J, leaving 8 bases unmatched. CDR1 SGHRS and CDR2 YFSETQ come from the germline V gene. The CDR3 runs to 15 residues. The CDR3 region has the DNA TGCGCCAGCGGCCCCACTAGCGGGGTGTCCTACGAGCAGTACTTC. As protein: CASGPTSGVSYEQYF.

CDR3 in amino acids: CASSSHPNTGMGGYTF. Here the CDR3 DNA reads TGTGCCAGCAGCTCACACCCTAATACAGGGATGGGTGGCTACACCTTC. The chain links TRBV7-3 to TRBJ1-2; D is possibly TRBD1 (6 bases). V lost 4 bases and J 7 bases, leaving 22 bases between the germline ends. This CDR3 has 16 amino acids. The germline gives CDR1 SGHTA, CDR2 FQGTGA.

The V and J genes are TRBV29-1 and TRBJ1-2; 7 nucleotides agree with TRBD1. V lost 7 bases to trimming and J lost 2 bases; unmatched junction nucleotides: 4. Germline lookup yields CDR1 SQVTM and CDR2 ANQGSEA. This CDR3 is built from 12 residues. CDR3 bases: TGCAGCGCCGGGGACAGAAACTATGGCTACACCTTC. Translation gives CSAGDRNYGYTF.

V gene TRBV6-2 or TRBV6-3 combines with J gene TRBJ1-5; D unclear. Trimming took 7 bases from V and 7 from J, leaving 17 bases between them. This CDR3 has 14 residues. Germline V gene lookup returns CDR1 MNHEY and CDR2 SVGEGT. CDR3 amino acids: CASTPLGPGQPQHF. CDR3 DNA sequence: TGTGCCAGCACCCCCTTAGGACCGGGGCAGCCCCAGCATTTT.

The V gene is TRBV5-4, the J gene TRBJ2-3; D is unresolved. The CDR3 runs 13 residues. V lost 3 bases and J lost 2, with 7 bases in between. CDR1 is SGHNT, CDR2 YYREEE, per germline (reference sequence). CDR3: CASSSLFTDTQYF. The CDR3 nucleotides are TGTGCCAGCAGCTCCCTGTTCACAGATACGCAGTATTTT.

This clone was detected only once. The sample holds other DNA sequences that translate to the same CDR3. V gene TRBV5-4 combines with J gene TRBJ1-1; 10 bases line up with TRBD1. With V trimmed by 2 bases and J by 5 bases, 3 bases remained unmatched. This CDR3 is built from 14 residues. From germline, CDR1 is SGHNT and CDR2 YYREEE (reference sequence). The CDR3 loop reads CASSFGTGVTEAFF. CDR3 DNA sequence: TGTGCCAGCAGCTTCGGGACAGGGGTTACTGAAGCTTTCTTT. Full variable domain (rest looked up from reference TRBV5-4 and TRBJ1-1): ETGVTQSPTHLIKTRGQQVTLRCSSQSGHNTVSWYQQALGQGPQFIFQYYREEENGRGNFPPRFSGLQFPNYSSELNVNALELDDSALYLCASSFGTGVTEAFFGQGTRLTVV.

This clone was seen once. The gene calls are TRBV19 and TRBJ1-2; 8 nucleotides line up with TRBD1. CDR1 is LNHDA and CDR2 is SQIVND in the germline V gene (reference sequence). The CDR3 has 15 amino acids. Germline trimming cut 5 bases from V and 6 bases from J; bases unmatched to any gene: 11. The chain's CDR3 is CASSYQEQGVNGYTF. CDR3 DNA sequence: TGTGCCAGTAGTTACCAAGAACAGGGGGTGAATGGCTACACCTTC.

The chain is built from TRBV6-2 or TRBV6-3 and TRBJ1-1; the D gene is possibly TRBD1 (6 bases). Germline CDR1 reads MNHEY; CDR2 reads SVGEGT. V was pared by 0 bases and J by 5 bases, with 10 bases between. There are 14 residues in the CDR3. The CDR3 here is CASSYSMGATEAFF. CDR3 sequence (DNA): TGTGCCAGCAGTTACTCGATGGGGGCAACTGAAGCTTTCTTT.

This clone occurred a few times. The CDR3 DNA sequence: TGTGCCAGCAGTGAAACAGGGATAAGCATGAACACTGAAGCTTTCTTT. Protein sequence: CASSETGISMNTEAFF. V gene TRBV6-1 combines with J gene TRBJ1-1, with D possibly TRBD1 on 6 matching bases. With 2 bases removed from V and 0 bases from J, the gap between germline ends came to 13 bases. The CDR3 is 16 amino acids. From germline, CDR1 is MNHNS and CDR2 SASEGT.

This rearrangement joins TRBV7-9 to TRBJ1-2, with D possibly matching TRBD1 (5 bases). Trimming took 3 bases from V and 8 from J, leaving 19 bases between them. This CDR3 is built from 15 residues. From germline, CDR1 is SEHNR and CDR2 FQNEAQ (reference sequence). In DNA form, the CDR3 reads TGTGCCAGCAGCTTCCGGGCCCCGGGGGGAGAGGGCTACACCTTC. Translation: CASSFRAPGGEGYTF. The entire variable domain, with the rest obtained from reference TRBV7-9 and TRBJ1-2, is as follows: DTGVSQNPRHKITKRGQNVTFRCDPISEHNRLYWYRQTLGQGPEFLTYFQNEAQLEKSRLLSDRFSAERPKGSFSTLEIQRTEQGDSAMYLCASSFRAPGGEGYTFGSGTRLTVV.

V gene TRBV5-1 combines with J gene TRBJ2-6, with 12 positions matching TRBD2. J lost 0 bases, V lost 1 base, and 20 bases had no gene match. Germline CDR1 SGHRS, CDR2 YFSETQ. The CDR3 extends over 24 amino acids. CDR3 sequence: CASSLFPPGLAGGLLPSGANVLTF. The DNA for the CDR3 is TGCGCCAGCAGCTTGTTTCCCCCCGGGCTAGCGGGGGGGCTGCTCCCCTCTGGGGCCAACGTCCTGACTTTC.

The chain combines TRBV7-6 with TRBJ2-3; 7 positions agree with TRBD2. The CDR3 consists of 15 residues. CDR1 and CDR2 from the germline V gene are SGHVS and FNYEAQ. V trimming: 2 bases; J trimming: 3 bases; junction bases outside the gene matches: 5. Here the CDR3 DNA reads TGTGCCAGCAGCTTACTAGCGGTCCTTACAGATACGCAGTATTTT. Translated: CASSLLAVLTDTQYF.

This clone was seen only a few times. The J gene is TRBJ1-1, the V gene TRBV12-5, with a possible D match to TRBD1 (5 bases). The germline CDR1 and CDR2 sequences are LGHNT and FRNRAP. This CDR3 is 12 amino acids long. V lost 6 bases and J 5 bases, leaving 10 bases between the germline ends. CDR3 nucleotides: TGTGCTAGTGGGCCAGGGATTACTGAAGCTTTCTTT. Residues: CASGPGITEAFF.

In DNA form, the CDR3 reads TGTGCCTCGTACCGGGACAGGTTGAATTCACCCCTCCACTTT. Its protein is CASYRDRLNSPLHF. The gene calls are TRBV30 and TRBJ1-6, with 8 nucleotides matching TRBD1. CDR1 GTSNPN and CDR2 SVGIG come from the germline V gene (reference sequence). The J segment lost 7 bases and the V segment lost 7 bases, leaving 9 bases of the junction unmatched. This CDR3 region has 14 residues. The whole variable domain, remainder taken from reference TRBV30 and TRBJ1-6, is SQTIHQWPATLVQPVGSPLSLECTVEGTSNPNLYWYRQAAGRGLQLLFYSVGIGQISSEVPQNLSASRPQDRQFILSSKKLLLSDSGFYLCASYRDRLNSPLHFGNGTRLTVT.

The CDR3 DNA is TGTGCCACCGAGAGACTGCCAGAAGCTTTCTTT. It translates to CATERLPEAFF. J is TRBJ1-1 and V is TRBV28; D remains unclear. From germline, CDR1 is MDHEN and CDR2 SYDVKM. The CDR3 is made up of 11 amino acids. V was pared by 10 bases and J by 8 bases, with 14 bases between.

The V gene is TRBV11-2, the J gene TRBJ1-5; D is perhaps TRBD1 (6 bases). From germline, CDR1 is SGHAT and CDR2 FQNNGV. The CDR3 is 15 amino acids. V dropped 1 base and J dropped 2 bases, with 9 bases sitting between them. CDR3: CASSLGAGGNQPQHF. CDR3 sequence (DNA): TGTGCCAGCAGCTTAGGGGCAGGGGGCAATCAGCCCCAGCATTTT.